Shown below are 8 T cell receptor beta chains from a single sample sequenced in a study of long-term antiretroviral therapy in people with HIV. The run of the v3.0 immunoSEQ assay was at survey level. Clones were read by immunoSEQ multiplex PCR, and TCRdb kept only the in-frame ones, dropping some. Of about 17,000 clones listed, roughly 80% are singletons. Specimen: unsorted PBMCs, collected roughly 2.4 years before starting antiretroviral therapy. These TCRs come from a woman aged 45-59 years with HIV.

A few counts support this clone. CDR3 bases: TGTGCCAGCAGTGAACTAAGGAGGGAGCAGTACTTC. This encodes CASSELRREQYF. This chain joins TRBV6-1 and TRBJ2-7; TRBD2 is a possible D gene (5 bases). This CDR3 has 12 residues. V was pared by 2 bases and J by 7 bases, with 9 bases between. CDR1 is MNHNS, CDR2 SASEGT, per germline.

The chain is built from TRBV27 and TRBJ2-7, with a possible D match to TRBD1 (6 bases). CDR3 length equals 14 residues. Germline-derived CDR1 and CDR2 are MNHEY and SMNVEV (reference sequence). V gave up 2 bases and J gave up 4 bases, with 12 bases separating them. CDR3 sequence reads: CASSLGYREYEQYF. CDR3 bases: TGTGCCAGCAGTTTAGGGTACAGGGAGTACGAGCAGTACTTC.

The CDR3 nucleotides read TGTGCCAGCAGCCCTAGTCAGGGGGCGGGGGAGCAGTACTTC. It encodes CASSPSQGAGEQYF. V is TRBV9 and J is TRBJ2-7; 8 bases align to TRBD1. The V gene end was trimmed by 4 bases and the J gene end by 7 bases; junction bases not matched to a gene: 10. There are 14 residues in the CDR3. Germline CDR1 is SGDLS and CDR2 is YYNGEE.

The DNA of the CDR3 is TGCGCCAGCAGCTTCCTGAGCCAACAAGAGTCGGGAAACACCATATATTTT. This encodes CASSFLSQQESGNTIYF. This chain joins TRBV5-1 and TRBJ1-3; D is undetermined. Deletions cut 2 bases from V and 4 bases from J, with 19 bases between. CDR1 and CDR2 from the germline V gene are SGHRS and YFSETQ. The length of the CDR3 is 17 residues. The full variable domain, in which reference TRBV5-1 and TRBJ1-3 provide the parts outside the CDR3, is KAGVTQTPRYLIKTRGQQVTLSCSPISGHRSVSWYQQTPGQGLQFLFEYFSETQRNKGNFPGRFSGRQFSNSRSEMNVSTLELGDSALYLCASSFLSQQESGNTIYFGEGSWLTVV.

The J gene is TRBJ1-2, the V gene TRBV11-2, with D tentatively TRBD1 (5 bases). The CDR3 consists of 14 residues. V dropped 2 bases and J dropped 7 bases, with 14 bases sitting between them. Per germline, CDR1 SGHAT and CDR2 FQNNGV. The CDR3 loop is CASSLIAGSRGYTF. The CDR3 nucleotides are TGTGCCAGCAGCTTAATCGCAGGGTCTCGTGGCTACACCTTC. The whole variable domain, remainder taken from reference TRBV11-2 and TRBJ1-2, is EAGVAQSPRYKIIEKRQSVAFWCNPISGHATLYWYQQILGQGPKLLIQFQNNGVVDDSQLPKDRFSAERLKGVDSTLKIQPAKLEDSAVYLCASSLIAGSRGYTFGSGTRLTVV.

This chain joins TRBV2 and TRBJ2-6; tentative D call: TRBD2 (5 bases). The CDR3 extends over 16 amino acids. CDR1 SNHLY and CDR2 FYNNEI come from the germline V gene. V lost 6 bases, J lost 0 bases, and 12 bases lay in between. This CDR3 reads CASRLALYSGANVLTF. The CDR3 nucleotides are TGTGCCAGCAGGCTAGCTTTATACTCTGGGGCCAACGTCCTGACTTTC.

The rearrangement uses TRBV7-8 and TRBJ1-5, with D uncertain. CDR1 SGHVS and CDR2 FQNEAQ come from the germline V gene. V was trimmed by 1 base and J by 5 bases, leaving 12 bases between them. The CDR3 consists of 15 residues. The CDR3 nucleotides are TGTGCCAGCAGCTTAGAAGGCAGTATTTATCAGCCCCAGCATTTT. This sequence encodes CASSLEGSIYQPQHF.

The V call is TRBV30, the J call TRBJ2-2, with 11 positions matching TRBD2. Germline V CDR1 and CDR2: GTSNPN, SVGIG (reference sequence). V was pared by 8 bases and J by 7 bases, with 18 bases of the junction left unmatched. This CDR3 is 17 amino acids long. The chain's CDR3 is CAAGVAGGPAAIGELFF. CDR3 in DNA: TGTGCCGCAGGGGTAGCGGGGGGGCCAGCTGCCATCGGGGAGCTGTTTTTT.